The 16 T cell receptor beta chains reported below all come from one sample, sequenced in a study of regulatory T cells in long-lasting Graves disease (dated by TCRdb to the early 2020s). The library came from multiplex PCR. TCRdb names Illumina HiSeq 4000 as the instrument used. iRepertoire HTBI primers and Arm-PCR amplification of CDR3 regions were used to construct TCR beta libraries. Using fastp at Q25 and MiXCR, TCRdb reprocessed the public reads and kept productive beta chains. Each record represents a unique CDR3 protein, reported with the most common genes and DNA among its rows. The sample profile shows 700,000 or so distinct CDR3 sequences; approximately 31% of them were found once. Of the sample, around 42% falls within the top ten clones. The time point label here, explained by the study, means: persistent/refractory GD, antithyroid drugs over 5 years with positive TRAb. For both TCR sequencing and RNA sequencing, RNA was extracted from PBMCs using TRIzol.

The sample here was peripheral blood mononuclear cells (PBMCs), taken when the disease was refractory, from a patient treated with antithyroid drugs. Receptors originate from a female donor with Graves disease.

The chain joins TRBV27 to TRBJ1-4; D might be TRBD1 (6 bases). The germline V and J ends were trimmed by 5 bases and 0 bases, with 16 bases remaining between them. Germline V gene lookup returns CDR1 MNHEY and CDR2 SMNVEV (reference sequence). CDR3 length: 17 residues. The CDR3 here is CASSPDRNHATNEKLFF. The CDR3 nucleotides are TGTGCCAGCAGTCCGGACAGAAATCATGCAACTAATGAAAAACTGTTTTTT.

The rearrangement joins TRBV10-1 to TRBJ2-5; tentative D call: TRBD2 (6 bases). The CDR3 is made up of 15 amino acids. V lost 4 bases and J lost 1, with 13 bases in between. From germline, CDR1 is WNHNN and CDR2 SYGVQD (reference sequence). This chain's CDR3 is CASSGSGDSQETQYF. The CDR3 nucleotides read TGCGCCAGCAGTGGGTCGGGAGACTCCCAAGAGACCCAGTACTTC.

The chain is built from TRBV29-1 and TRBJ1-5; 11 positions match TRBD1. CDR1 is SQVTM and CDR2 is ANQGSEA in the germline V gene. V gave up 6 bases and J gave up 2 bases; unmatched junction bases: 12. This CDR3 has 17 amino acids. The CDR3, as DNA: TGCAGCGTAAGCCTGGGACAGGGGGTTTCAGGCAATCAGCCCCAGCATTTT. Translating gives CSVSLGQGVSGNQPQHF.

This chain links TRBV19 with TRBJ2-1; tentatively, D is TRBD2 (5 bases). V dropped 0 bases and J dropped 8 bases, with 17 bases sitting between them. The CDR3 is made up of 16 amino acids. CDR1 and CDR2 from the germline V gene are LNHDA and SQIVND (reference sequence). The CDR3 is CASSIDIRGASDEQFF. The DNA of the CDR3 is TGTGCCAGTAGTATAGATATCCGGGGAGCTTCGGATGAGCAGTTCTTC.

The chain is built from TRBV20-1 and TRBJ2-1, with 8 bases matching TRBD2. CDR1 and CDR2 (germline): DFQATT, SNEGSKA (reference sequence). The J segment lost 2 bases and the V segment lost 3 bases, leaving 6 bases of the junction unmatched. There are 15 residues in the CDR3. DNA of the CDR3: TGCAGTGCTAGGGCTAGCGGGTCGCCCTACAATGAGCAGTTCTTC. This translates into CSARASGSPYNEQFF.

In this sample, this clonotype turned up a few times. The rearrangement joins TRBV10-2 to TRBJ1-2, with D uncertain. CDR1 and CDR2 from the germline V gene are WSHSY and SAAADI. The CDR3 contains 13 residues. V was clipped by 2 bases and J by 4 bases, with 8 bases between them. The CDR3 loop reads CASSEVGSYGYTF. CDR3 DNA: TGCGCCAGCAGTGAGGTCGGCAGCTATGGCTACACCTTC.

This clonotype was seen at least ten times. This chain links TRBV7-2 with TRBJ1-4, with D unresolved. Looked up from germline, CDR1 is SGHTA and CDR2 is FQGNSA. This CDR3 is 13 amino acids long. The V gene lost 2 bases and the J gene lost 6 bases, with 7 bases spanning the gap. The CDR3, as DNA: TGTGCCAGCAGCTTACACAGACATGAAAAACTGTTTTTT. Translated: CASSLHRHEKLFF.

The rearrangement uses TRBV20-1 and TRBJ2-7, with 8 nucleotides matching TRBD2. Germline V gene lookup returns CDR1 DFQATT and CDR2 SNEGSKA (reference sequence). This CDR3 comprises 14 residues. After removal of 7 bases from V and 4 bases from J, the junction contained 12 bases not matched to a gene. This CDR3 reads CSVPNLGLGYEQYF. CDR3 sequence (DNA): TGCAGTGTTCCGAACCTGGGACTAGGTTACGAGCAGTACTTC.

This clonotype has a count of ten or more. The rearrangement joins TRBV12-3 or TRBV12-4 to TRBJ1-2; 10 bases line up with TRBD1. The V gene end was trimmed by 7 bases and the J gene end by 7 bases; junction bases not matched to a gene: 6. The CDR3 has 13 amino acids. This CDR3 reads CASTRDRGSGYTF. The CDR3 DNA sequence: TGTGCCAGCACCCGGGACAGGGGTTCTGGCTACACCTTC.

V usage is TRBV6-1 and J usage is TRBJ1-1, with D maybe TRBD1 (5 bases). The V gene's germline CDR1 is MNHNS and CDR2 SASEGT. The CDR3 runs to 12 residues. V was shortened by 8 bases and J by 7 bases, with 14 bases between the two germline ends. CDR3 nucleotide sequence: TGTGCCAGCGTCAGGGCCTACCTTGAAGCTTTCTTT. Translating gives CASVRAYLEAFF.

This clonotype was detected only a few times. The CDR3 spells CSARSGTGGVPLHF. CDR3 in DNA: TGCAGTGCTAGATCCGGGACAGGGGGCGTACCCCTCCACTTT. The chain combines TRBV20-1 with TRBJ1-6; 12 nucleotides match TRBD1. The germline V gene encodes CDR1 DFQATT and CDR2 SNEGSKA (reference sequence). V shed 2 bases and J 12 bases; nucleotides not matched to a gene: 5. CDR3 length equals 14 residues.

The chain uses TRBV6-2 or TRBV6-3 and TRBJ2-3; D ambiguous. Germline V lookup: CDR1 MNHEY, CDR2 SVGEGT. This CDR3 has 12 residues. The V gene lost 6 bases and the J gene lost 4 bases, with 8 bases spanning the gap. The CDR3 coding sequence is TGTGCCAGCAGCTCCCTCCCAGATACGCAGTATTTT. Amino acids: CASSSLPDTQYF.

For this clonotype: This may arise from a read error, as a much more abundant clone is one base away. J is TRBJ2-5 and V is TRBV6-1; a weak D match, TRBD1 (5 bases). Germline V gives CDR1 MNHNS, CDR2 SASEGT. This CDR3 contains 13 residues. Trimming cost V 7 bases and J 5 bases, with 14 bases left between them. The CDR3 DNA reads TGTGCCAGCAAGTCGGGTAACAGGGAGACCCAGTACTTC. Its translation is CASKSGNRETQYF.

This clonotype was observed at least ten times. This chain uses TRBV7-8 with TRBJ1-5, with a possible D match to TRBD1 (5 bases). The CDR3 consists of 15 residues. Germline lookup yields CDR1 SGHVS and CDR2 FQNEAQ. V lost 4 bases to trimming and J lost 5 bases, with 15 bases between them. The CDR3 nucleotides are TGTGCCAGCAGCTACATAAGGACACCTCATCAGCCCCAGCATTTT. Encoded protein: CASSYIRTPHQPQHF.

This rearrangement joins TRBV5-1 to TRBJ1-3; a weak D match, TRBD1 (5 bases). The CDR3 is 14 residues long. The germline V and J ends were trimmed by 4 bases and 1 base, with 9 bases remaining between them. Germline V gene sequence: CDR1 SGHRS, CDR2 YFSETQ. Here the CDR3 reads CASSGGTSGNTIYF. The CDR3 region has the DNA TGCGCCAGCAGCGGTGGGACGTCTGGAAACACCATATATTTT. Using reference TRBV5-1 and TRBJ1-3 for the parts outside the CDR3, the full variable domain is KAGVTQTPRYLIKTRGQQVTLSCSPISGHRSVSWYQQTPGQGLQFLFEYFSETQRNKGNFPGRFSGRQFSNSRSEMNVSTLELGDSALYLCASSGGTSGNTIYFGEGSWLTVV.

Remarks on this clonotype: Its ends do not fully match the called genes, so a read error is possible. This chain connects TRBV5-1 to TRBJ1-1, with D perhaps matching TRBD1 (5 bases). CDR1 is SGHRS and CDR2 is YFSETQ in the germline V gene. The CDR3 extends over 16 amino acids. In DNA form, the CDR3 reads TGCGCCGGCAGCCCGGACATAACCTCCATGAACACTGAAGCTTTCTTT. This encodes CAGSPDITSMNTEAFF.